One TCR beta chain is described in this entry. The specificity of this receptor is unknown. The same CDR3 is also encoded by other DNA sequences in this sample. CDR1 and CDR2, per the germline V gene, are SGHRS and YFSETQ. A distance of 8 bases separates the germline ends of V and J, which lose 4 bases and 1 base respectively. The CDR3 starts with the cysteine, ends with the phenylalanine, and has 14 residues. Just CDR3 DNA is preserved here, 42 bases in frame from base 1. The library relied on the immunoSEQ multiplex PCR assay. For the multiplex PCR, a mixture combining 60 forward primers for TCR Vbeta segments and 13 reverse primers for TCR Jbeta segments was used. The CDR3 region of rearranged TCR beta genes was amplified from genomic DNA by a multiplex PCR assay. The Illumina HiSeq System was used to sequence the amplified TCR beta libraries as 87-base-pair reads. The paper's data handling went like this. Across the 670 or so repertoires, a later analysis counted roughly 84 million unique TCR beta chains, 9.5 million to 13 million of which were shared by at least two donors. Raw reads were error-corrected and collapsed into unique sequences by a nearest-neighbor algorithm in which closely related sequences were merged to remove PCR and sequencing errors. To assign V, D and J gene segments, CDR3 sequences were aligned to IMGT reference sequences. For a sequence to be retained, a match of at least six nucleotides was required to both a V gene segment and a J gene segment. Rearrangements were classified as productive when the CDR3 lacked stop codons and remained in frame with V and J, and all other rearrangements were classified as non-productive. CDR3 was defined according to IMGT convention as the region running from the second conserved V-encoded cysteine to the conserved J-encoded phenylalanine. Sequences without an unambiguous match to a single V gene segment were excluded from the earlier analysis of a few hundred of the donors. An earlier analysis of just under 600 of the donors called V segments functional above 56.7% productive rearrangements and segregating when the between-donor standard deviation exceeded 5%. A statistical classification framework was developed to diagnose cytomegalovirus status using the catalog of TCR beta chain sequences. A later analysis assigned V and J genes by comparing TCR nucleotide sequences with IMGT/GENE-DB human TR gene sequences. The TCRdist pipeline was used in a later analysis to assign CDR3 sequences and most-parsimonious VDJ recombination scenarios. In a later analysis, each TCR beta chain was defined by its CDR3 amino acid sequence together with its V-gene family, and reads without a unique V-gene family were excluded. In a later analysis, 500 to 700 highly shared, low-generation-probability nucleotide sequences were removed to address suspected cross-contamination and a sequencing artifact. In a later analysis, a clonal expansion index for each public chain was calculated from normalized within-repertoire ranks of inferred template counts. A later analysis computed generation probabilities with a VDJ recombination model fitted to out-of-frame rearrangements, and checked the results against IGoR. A later analysis scored TCR-TCR, TCR-HLA and TCR-CMV co-occurrence with hypergeometric tests, applying a repertoire-size bias correction to TCR pairs. False discovery rates were estimated in a later analysis by permuting HLA or CMV assignments 20 times. In a later analysis, co-occurring TCRs were grouped with DBSCAN, and TCRdist sequence similarity was added when clustering was performed within HLA-allele-positive subsets. Co-occurrence clustering excluded repertoires with fewer than 30,000 or more than 120,000 public chains, plus five with anomalous nucleotide sharing. Sourced from immuneACCESS, this table was stored by TCRdb with only in-frame sequences that have V and J called. A share of the clones is absent; for the studies checked, an unresolved V gene accounts for under half, and the remainder has no known explanation. The DNA was the basis for D and trimming; V, J and clone size are from that table. The sample table holds 100,000 to 150,000 clones. The ten top clones hold 1.5% to 2% of the sample.

In total, roughly 670 healthy bone marrow donors made up the cohort. Cohort members were all nominally healthy when sampled, although unrecorded immune exposures were likely present. The donor was CMV seropositive and was included in the group of approximately 300 seropositive cohort members. Every donor gave a peripheral blood sample, and the peripheral blood mononuclear cells from that sample were used for TCR beta sequencing. Genomic DNA extraction from the blood cell samples was performed with the Qiagen DNeasy Blood Extraction Kit. The data derive from a study of cytomegalovirus exposure and HLA in healthy donors (dated by TCRdb to 2016 to 2017). Regarding the complete study: In an earlier analysis of around 540 of the donors, under 300 Gb of sequence data and some 120 million unique TCR beta sequences from about 190 million T cells were reported. Every repertoire in the discovery cohort had been generated on one and the same sequencing platform. The study used immunosequencing to profile the T cell repertoires of hundreds of subjects and linked those repertoires to cytomegalovirus serostatus. The genetic ancestry cluster associated with self-reported Caucasian donors included 70% to 85% of the 300 to 400 genotyped donors. Along with the approximately 600-subject first cohort, a separate validation cohort of approximately 110 different subjects was used. The study was designed to test whether signatures of past pathogen exposure could be identified by cataloging public T cell receptors. In a later genetic analysis, genome-wide SNP genotypes for about three fifths of the 666 donors were used, and that subset was treated as a discovery cohort. About 280 gigabases of sequencing data and 70 million to 85 million unique TCR sequences were included in an early release covering roughly 700 HLA-typed donors. In a later analysis, previously published TCR beta repertoires from fewer than 750 donors were re-analyzed and high-resolution HLA genotyping was added so that TCR occurrence patterns could be studied. Among 300 to 450 genotyped donors of the cohort, an average of about 240,000 unique TCR beta nucleotide sequences were sequenced per donor, about a sixth of them non-productive. HLA typing included class I and class II loci at four-digit resolution. Rather than drawing on any new phenotypic data, the later analysis identified candidate immune exposures from TCR beta sequences and the way those sequences occurred across donors. The study combined high-throughput TCR immunosequencing, statistical association of individual TCRs with disease status, and machine learning to predict cytomegalovirus infection status. The number of donors typed differed by locus, with about 629-640 for A, B, C, DRB1 and DQB1, 522 for DQA1, about 610 for DPA1, and roughly 450 for DPB1. Donor age, sex, ethnicity and CMV serostatus were compiled together with the repertoire data. A handful of DR-DQ haplotypes were handled as single units for association and clustering because linkage in the cohort was strong. An earlier analysis of 587 of the donors used high-throughput TCR beta sequencing to judge whether each TCR beta V gene segment behaved as functional or pseudogenic.

Results the study describes overall, beyond this receptor: Sequencing depth was assumed to be roughly uniform across donors in the presence/absence analyses, though that assumption may not hold. In both the original and validation cohorts, the classifier was reported to diagnose cytomegalovirus status with high specificity and sensitivity. The earlier analysis of approximately 590 of the donors excluded 15 to 20 rarely observed V segments, including chromosome 9 orphons, because counts were too low. A cluster of highly shared sequence variants was judged likely to represent a technical artifact of the sequencing pipeline. Only TCR beta chains were sequenced in this cohort, and the absence of alpha or paired-chain data limited detectable features. HLA typing was unavailable for some donors at each locus, so association tests used only the typed subset. At a false discovery rate of 0.05, a later analysis linked 16,000 or so TCR beta sequences to specific HLA alleles. According to a later analysis, TCR association rates differed among HLA loci, with DRB1 alleles showing the most associated TCRs and HLA-C alleles showing the fewest. In a later analysis, several top co-occurrence clusters were reported to appear linked to parvovirus B19, influenza, CMV and Epstein-Barr virus. A later analysis found that HLA-associated TCR beta chains were more clonally expanded and had lower generation probabilities than equally common non-associated chains. Some IMGT-functional V segments, including TRBV6-2 and TRBV6-3, could not be told apart with the 87-base-pair reads, so those segments were excluded. Most TCR sequences were seen in very few donors, while some public TCRs were found in many individuals. In a later genetic analysis, fewer N-insertions in productive TCRs were reported among donors in an Asian-associated ancestry cluster than the 666-donor mean. Immune exposure information for the cohort was limited to CMV serostatus. Correlated functional status among segregating V segments might reflect linkage disequilibrium, but an unknown experimental factor could not be ruled out. Most CMV-associated TCR beta chains appeared to be HLA-restricted in a later analysis, and the HLA associations seemed to be driven largely by CMV exposure. In the study, about 150 TCR beta chains were listed as associated with cytomegalovirus. A few of the identified cytomegalovirus-associated TCR beta chains were confirmed in vitro to be specific for cytomegalovirus antigens. An association between a missense DCLRE1C variant and V-gene and J-gene trimming of TCR beta chains was found in a later genetic analysis and replicated in an independent cohort. The authors suggested that the approach could potentially be extended to other disease states and immunological phenotypes. In an earlier analysis of 587 of the donors, most TCR beta V segments appeared in productive rearrangements about 87% or about 30% of the time, broadly matching IMGT annotations. Assigning TCR associations to individual alleles was difficult when HLA alleles, especially DR and DQ, strongly co-occurred. A further reported finding was that TCR beta sequences accurately predicted the HLA-A and HLA-B alleles for most subjects in the first cohort.

The receptor was derived from a woman aged 40 to 50 in good health and CMV-seropositive. The material sequenced was PBMCs. The chain uses TRBV5-1 and TRBJ1-4; the D gene assignment is ambiguous. At the DNA level, the sequence is TGCGCCAGCAGCAGCGGTTTAACTAATGAAAAACTGTTTTTT. This is translated as CASSSGLTNEKLFF.